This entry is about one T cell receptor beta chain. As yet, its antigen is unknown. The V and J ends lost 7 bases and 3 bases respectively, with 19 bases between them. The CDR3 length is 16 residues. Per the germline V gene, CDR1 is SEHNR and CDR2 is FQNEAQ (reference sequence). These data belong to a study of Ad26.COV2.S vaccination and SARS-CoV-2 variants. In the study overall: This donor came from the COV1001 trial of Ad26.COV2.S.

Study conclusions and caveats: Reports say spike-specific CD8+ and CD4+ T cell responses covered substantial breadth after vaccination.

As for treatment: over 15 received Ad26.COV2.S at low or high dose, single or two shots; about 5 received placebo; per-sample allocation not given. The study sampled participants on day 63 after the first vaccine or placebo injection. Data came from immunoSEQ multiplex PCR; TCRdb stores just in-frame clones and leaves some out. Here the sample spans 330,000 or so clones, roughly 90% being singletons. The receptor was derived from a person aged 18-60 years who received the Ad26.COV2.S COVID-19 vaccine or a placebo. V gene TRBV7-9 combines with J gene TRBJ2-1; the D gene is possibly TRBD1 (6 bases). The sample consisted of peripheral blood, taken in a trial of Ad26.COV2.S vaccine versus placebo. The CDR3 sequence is CASNVLTGQNYNEQFF. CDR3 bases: TGTGCCAGCAACGTACTCACCGGACAGAACTACAATGAGCAGTTCTTC. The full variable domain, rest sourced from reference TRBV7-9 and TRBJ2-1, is DTGVSQNPRHKITKRGQNVTFRCDPISEHNRLYWYRQTLGQGPEFLTYFQNEAQLEKSRLLSDRFSAERPKGSFSTLEIQRTEQGDSAMYLCASNVLTGQNYNEQFFGPGTRLTVL.